What follows is one TCR beta chain and its context. What antigen it recognizes has not been identified. It may be a read error: a sequence one base away is much more abundant. The CDR3 ends on some other residue instead of the conserved phenylalanine or tryptophan, so this is likely a read error. The data stem from a study of blood T cells in healthy people across ages (dated by TCRdb to between 2014 and 2017). In the study overall: In model experiments, template switching captured roughly one uniquely barcoded TCR beta cDNA molecule for every two T cells. To track age-related changes in TCR beta repertoire diversity, the study relied on deep sequencing normalized with unique cDNA molecular identifiers. The donors were divided into four age groups: young (average about 16 years), middle-aged (roughly 42), aged (approximately 62) and long-lived (about 90). To avoid experimental bias, donors of different ages were randomly spread across the sequencing lanes. Two additional independent replicas of 1 million unique cDNA reads from the same blood draw were analyzed for two donors (one aged 18 to 30 and one aged 80 or older).

Systemically healthy Caucasian individuals from Russia, about 38 in total and aged roughly 6 to 100 years, were included as donors. Approximately 9 milliliters of peripheral blood were collected from each donor into EDTA-treated Vacutainer tubes. Ficoll-Paque density-gradient centrifugation was used to isolate PBMCs, with at least 6 million per sample. Total RNA was extracted from PBMCs with Trizol reagent, with at least 5.5 micrograms obtained per sample. The percentages of naive CD45RAhigh/CD27high T cells were determined by flow cytometry on a PBMC aliquot from every donor. The germline V gene yields MNHNS for CDR1 and SASEGT for CDR2. The CDR3 length equals 15 residues, ends included. Here the CDR3 DNA is all that survives: 45 bases in frame from base 1. Trimming costs V 3 bases and J 0 bases, and their ends lie 10 bases apart. The method was 5' RACE. Sequencing used an Illumina HiSeq 2500. The second PCR ran for roughly 7 to 11 cycles and used a J-beta primer mix along with a sample-barcoded 5' primer. A unique molecular identifier was introduced onto each TCR beta cDNA molecule by a template-switch 5' adaptor carrying 12 random nucleotides. Each sample yielded at least 2.5 million CDR3-containing paired-end reads. First-strand cDNA synthesis was performed from all RNA using the Mint cDNA synthesis kit, with priming by a TRBC-specific oligonucleotide. All cDNA was treated with uracil-DNA glycosylase and then went through a first 18-cycle PCR with the universal primers M1SS and BC2_uni_R. In the source study's methods: Normalization of each sample was performed by random selection of 1 million high-quality reads, each carrying a distinct molecular identifier. Instead of being binned into consensus sequences, reads with shared molecular identifiers were discarded. MiTCR, run with a Q25 quality threshold and the strictest error-elimination algorithm, handled CDR3 identification, clonotype clustering and error correction. A nonparametric unseen species model with Euler transformation was used to estimate a lower bound on total TCR beta diversity. In-frame beta chains were kept once TCRdb had trimmed the public reads at Q25 with fastp and called clones with MiXCR. Duplicate CDR3 protein sequences are folded into a single record with the most common DNA and genes. The V and J calls and clone size are TCRdb's, not the authors'. This sample gives approximately 680,000 distinct CDR3 sequences in total; 32% of them show up just once. About 16% of the sample rests with the top ten.

Points the paper makes about the study in general: Observed TCR beta diversity per million T cells fell roughly linearly with age, and a significant reduction was already apparent by age roughly 40. Estimates of total diversity based on one million sequenced T cells were regarded as lower bounds and as underestimates. There was a strong correlation between observed TCR beta diversity and the percentage of naive T cells measured by flow cytometry. Donor CMV infection status was unknown, potentially confounding age-related changes in expanded clonotypes. Since profiling was done on bulk unsorted PBMCs, naive and antigen-experienced compartments could not be conclusively compared. Compared with the aged group, more naive CD4+ T cells, fewer expanded clones and increased TCR diversity were shown by the long-lived group, suggesting age selection.

Sequencing was carried out using blood. This receptor chain uses TRBV6-1 and TRBJ2-3; the D gene is not confidently resolved. The TCR comes from a woman older than 75 in good health. Donor details come from another sample of the same person, matched by shared clones. The DNA is as follows: TGTGCCAGCAGTGACGACAACCTTAGCACAGATACGCAGTATGTT. This encodes CASSDDNLSTDTQYV.